This passage covers 29 T cell receptor beta chains from one sample sequenced in a study of post-analysis software for immune sequencing data. Unique molecular identifiers were present in the TCR beta cDNA libraries. Via MiXCR, TCRdb re-called the PCR reads, giving one row per CDR3 protein. The sample yields under 650,000 distinct CDR3 sequences, 44% seen once. Findings and limits, study-wide: Patients used about 5 TRBV segments, including TRBV5-6, TRBV5-1 and TRBV20-1, more often than controls.

Their cognate antigens are unknown. The sample taken for sequencing was blood. These receptors all stem from a girl under 18 with multiple sclerosis.

The gene calls are TRBV28 and TRBJ2-2; 10 nucleotides line up with TRBD1. The CDR3 is 15 residues long. V shed 6 bases and J 3 bases; nucleotides not matched to a gene: 4. CDR1 and CDR2 from the germline V gene are MDHEN and SYDVKM. In DNA form, the CDR3 reads TGTGCCAGCAGGGGACAGGGGTTGGACACCGGGGAGCTGTTTTTT. The encoded protein is CASRGQGLDTGELFF.

The chain links TRBV2 to TRBJ1-5; 9 nucleotides align to TRBD1. Germline-derived CDR1 and CDR2 are SNHLY and FYNNEI. The CDR3 loop spans 15 amino acids. The V and J ends lost 5 bases and 2 bases, in that order; junction bases with no gene match: 4. The DNA of the CDR3 is TGTGCCAGCAGTACAGGGGGCGCGGGCAATCAGCCCCAGCATTTT. Translation gives CASSTGGAGNQPQHF.

The V gene is TRBV7-2, the J gene TRBJ2-6; D unclear. The V gene lost 4 bases and the J gene lost 0 bases, with 7 bases spanning the gap. The CDR3 spans 15 residues. Germline V gives CDR1 SGHTA, CDR2 FQGNSA. The CDR3 sequence: CASSSDGSGANVLTF. DNA for the CDR3: TGTGCCAGCAGCTCAGATGGCTCTGGGGCCAACGTCCTGACTTTC.

The chain links TRBV5-5 to TRBJ2-7; tentative D call: TRBD2 (7 bases). The V gene lost 6 bases and the J gene lost 7 bases, with 23 bases spanning the gap. CDR1 and CDR2 (germline): SGHKS, YYEKEE (reference sequence). The CDR3 length is 15 residues. Here the CDR3 DNA reads TGTGCCAGCAACAATTGGGGAACAGGGAGGGCTGAGCAGTACTTC. This encodes CASNNWGTGRAEQYF.

DNA of the CDR3: TGCGCCAGCAGCCTAAAGGGCAGTCCTAATGAAAAACTGTTTTTT. Encoded protein: CASSLKGSPNEKLFF. The chain links TRBV5-1 to TRBJ1-4; D call uncertain. V gave up 4 bases and J gave up 3 bases, with 13 bases separating them. CDR1 is SGHRS, CDR2 YFSETQ, per germline. This CDR3 comprises 15 residues.

This rearrangement joins TRBV3-1 to TRBJ1-1; tentatively, D is TRBD1 (5 bases). CDR1 is LGHDT, CDR2 YNNKEL, per germline (reference sequence). Trimming took 1 base from V and 0 from J, leaving 9 bases between them. CDR3 length equals 15 residues. CDR3 nucleotides: TGTGCCAGCAGCCAAGTTCAACAGGTGAACACTGAAGCTTTCTTT. Translation gives CASSQVQQVNTEAFF. The full variable domain, completed using reference TRBV3-1 and TRBJ1-1, is DTAVSQTPKYLVTQMGNDKSIKCEQNLGHDTMYWYKQDSKKFLKIMFSYNNKELIINETVPNRFSPKSPDKAHLNLHINSLELGDSAVYFCASSQVQQVNTEAFFGQGTRLTVV.

The rearrangement links TRBV2 to TRBJ2-1; possibly TRBD1 or TRBD2 for D (5 bases each). Germline CDR1 and CDR2: SNHLY and FYNNEI. The CDR3 is made up of 13 amino acids. V lost 7 bases to trimming and J lost 11 bases, with 18 bases between them. The DNA of the CDR3 is TGTGCCAGCACTGCTTTCGAGGGGCATAAGCAGTTCTTC. This gives the protein CASTAFEGHKQFF. Full variable domain (remainder filled in from reference TRBV2 and TRBJ2-1): EPEVTQTPSHQVTQMGQEVILRCVPISNHLYFYWYRQILGQKVEFLVSFYNNEISEKSEIFDDQFSVERPDGSNFTLKIRSTKLEDSAMYFCASTAFEGHKQFFGPGTRLTVL.

This chain uses TRBV27 with TRBJ2-1; D may be TRBD2 (5 bases). The germline CDR1 and CDR2 sequences are MNHEY and SMNVEV (reference sequence). The CDR3 extends over 13 amino acids. V was pared by 3 bases and J by 13 bases, with 16 bases between. Here the CDR3 DNA reads TGTGCCAGCAGTTTCGGGATCCAAGAGACCCAGTTCTTC. This translates into CASSFGIQETQFF.

This clonotype was observed at least ten times. This chain joins TRBV12-3 or TRBV12-4 and TRBJ1-1; D not resolved. The CDR3 covers 13 residues. The germline V and J ends were trimmed by 6 bases and 1 base, with 9 bases remaining between them. The DNA of the CDR3 is TGTGCCAGCAGGGCCAGAGAGAACACTGAAGCTTTCTTT. Its translation: CASRARENTEAFF.

This clonotype was observed a handful of times. The chain employs TRBV6-5 and TRBJ2-7, with 9 bases aligning to TRBD1. V was clipped by 6 bases and J by 6 bases; unmatched bases: 9. The CDR3 spans 14 residues. Germline CDR1 and CDR2: MNHEY and SVGAGI. CDR3 bases: TGTGCCAGCAGAGACGGGACAGGGTACTGCGAGCAGTACTTC. This gives the protein CASRDGTGYCEQYF.

V and J are TRBV5-1 and TRBJ2-3; D possibly matches TRBD1 or TRBD2 (5 bases each). Germline V gene sequence: CDR1 SGHRS, CDR2 YFSETQ. Trimming cost V 0 bases and J 5 bases, with 13 bases left between them. The CDR3 covers 15 residues. CDR3: CASSLGEGLRDTQYF. The CDR3, as DNA: TGCGCCAGCAGCTTGGGCGAGGGGCTTAGAGATACGCAGTATTTT.

This chain joins TRBV7-2 and TRBJ2-1; 9 bases match TRBD2. Germline values: CDR1 SGHTA, CDR2 FQGNSA. The J segment lost 0 bases and the V segment lost 0 bases, leaving 6 bases of the junction unmatched. The length of the CDR3 is 18 residues. CDR3 sequence (DNA): TGTGCCAGCAGCTTAGCCGTTGGACTAGCGAACTCCTACAATGAGCAGTTCTTC. Protein: CASSLAVGLANSYNEQFF.

The J gene is TRBJ2-4, the V gene TRBV4-1, with unresolved D. V shed 0 bases and J shed 0 bases, with 12 bases lying between them. The length of the CDR3 is 17 residues. Germline-derived CDR1 and CDR2 are MGHRA and YSYEKL. For the CDR3, the DNA is TGCGCCAGCAGCCAAGATACGGGCGGATCAGCCAAAAACATTCAGTACTTC. Translated: CASSQDTGGSAKNIQYF.

This chain links TRBV10-3 with TRBJ2-3, with 8 bases lining up with TRBD2. Germline assignment: CDR1 ENHRY and CDR2 SYGVKD. The CDR3 has 19 amino acids. V lost 4 bases and J lost 6; bases outside the gene matches: 21. CDR3 sequence reads: CAISASGTSVGGRSDTQYF. DNA for the CDR3: TGTGCCATCAGTGCTTCGGGGACTAGTGTTGGGGGAAGGTCGGATACGCAGTATTTT.

Of note for this clonotype: A single base separates this from a much larger clone, so it may be a read error. The chain couples TRBV7-6 to TRBJ2-4; no definite D call. Trimming left V 2 bases short and J 13 bases short, with 15 bases between. There are 13 residues in the CDR3. Germline CDR1 reads SGHVS; CDR2 reads FNYEAQ. The CDR3 region is CASSLLPNNEQYF. CDR3 bases: TGTGCCAGCAGCTTACTCCCAAACAATGAGCAGTACTTC.

With respect to this clonotype: A read error may account for a junction end that differs from germline. CDR3 nucleotide sequence: TGTGCTAGCAGCCTAGGACTAGGTGACAATGAGCAGTTCTTC. Protein sequence: CASSLGLGDNEQFF. The genes are TRBV7-7 and TRBJ2-1; 7 bases align to TRBD2. CDR1 is SSHAT, CDR2 FNYEAQ, per germline (reference sequence). The CDR3 totals 14 residues.

The CDR3 protein is CSAPRAGGPYEQYF. The CDR3 DNA reads TGCAGTGCCCCTAGAGCGGGAGGACCCTACGAGCAGTACTTC. The V and J genes are TRBV20-1 and TRBJ2-7; 9 bases map to TRBD2. Germline CDR1 reads DFQATT; CDR2 reads SNEGSKA (reference sequence). Trimming removed 6 bases from V and 2 bases from J; junction bases left unmatched: 8. The CDR3 has 14 amino acids.

The chain couples TRBV12-3 or TRBV12-4 to TRBJ2-1, with D tentatively TRBD2 (6 bases). Trimming shortened V by 6 bases and J by 15 bases, and 21 bases separated the two germline ends. CDR3 length: 13 amino acids. As DNA, the CDR3 is TGTGCCAGCAGGAGGAGGGTAGAGGACTCGAGGTTCTTC. Protein: CASRRRVEDSRFF.

This chain uses TRBV4-1 with TRBJ2-7; D possibly corresponds to TRBD1 (6 bases). Germline V gene lookup returns CDR1 MGHRA and CDR2 YSYEKL. The CDR3 is made up of 15 amino acids. Between the trimmed V and J ends, which lost 3 bases and 4 bases, there was a span of 16 bases. CDR3: CASSQSEGGLYEQYF. CDR3 nucleotide sequence: TGCGCCAGCAGCCAGTCGGAAGGGGGATTGTACGAGCAGTACTTC.

The sample holds a few counts of this clonotype. V gene TRBV24-1 combines with J gene TRBJ2-1; D is ambiguous. The V gene's germline CDR1 is KGHDR and CDR2 SFDVKD. Trimming pared 3 bases from V and 0 bases from J, leaving 8 bases between. This CDR3 has 15 residues. The CDR3 DNA reads as TGTGCCACCAGTGATGCGCGGAGCTCCTACAATGAGCAGTTCTTC. Amino acid sequence: CATSDARSSYNEQFF.

This clonotype was detected ten times or more. The rearrangement links TRBV5-1 to TRBJ2-5; D is uncertain. Germline-derived CDR1 and CDR2 are SGHRS and YFSETQ. This CDR3 contains 13 residues. The V and J ends lost 0 bases and 4 bases respectively, with 7 bases between them. CDR3 in amino acids: CASSLGSRETQYF. In DNA form, the CDR3 reads TGCGCCAGCAGCTTGGGTTCTCGAGAGACCCAGTACTTC.

This clonotype was found a few times. V usage is TRBV12-3 or TRBV12-4 and J usage is TRBJ2-3; weak D call: TRBD2 (6 bases). The CDR3 is 14 residues long. V lost 5 bases, J lost 4 bases, and 13 bases lay in between. This chain's CDR3 is CASSTGGAADTQYF. As DNA, the CDR3 is TGTGCCAGCAGTACCGGCGGGGCCGCAGATACGCAGTATTTT.

A few counts support this clonotype. The gene calls are TRBV9 and TRBJ2-4; 13 nucleotides match TRBD2. CDR3 length equals 15 residues. CDR1 and CDR2 (germline): SGDLS, YYNGEE. Trimming removed 3 bases from V and 8 bases from J; junction bases left unmatched: 5. The CDR3 spells CASSAGLAGVDIQYF. The CDR3 nucleotides are TGTGCCAGCAGCGCTGGACTAGCGGGAGTTGACATTCAGTACTTC.

The chain links TRBV3-1 to TRBJ1-6; D not certain. The ends were cut back, 3 bases at V and 6 bases at J, with 9 bases in the middle. CDR1 and CDR2 from the germline V gene are LGHDT and YNNKEL (reference sequence). The CDR3 has 14 amino acids. The DNA for the CDR3 is TGTGCCAGCAGCCACCGGGAAATTAATTCACCCCTCCACTTT. It is translated as CASSHREINSPLHF.

The chain recombines TRBV5-6 with TRBJ1-6; possible D gene TRBD1, 5 bases. Germline loops: CDR1 SGHDT, CDR2 YYEEEE. The CDR3 length is 15 residues. Trimming took 3 bases from V and 4 from J, leaving 11 bases between them. The CDR3 region is CASSYRTEYNSPLHF. The CDR3 DNA follows: TGTGCCAGCAGCTACAGGACGGAGTATAATTCACCCCTCCACTTT.

This clonotype was picked up a small number of times. The chain links TRBV12-3 or TRBV12-4 to TRBJ2-6; maybe TRBD2 (6 bases). The CDR3 is made up of 18 amino acids. Trimming removed 3 bases at V and 2 bases at J, with 17 bases between. CDR3 sequence reads: CASSLGGVIRPGANVLTF. CDR3 DNA sequence: TGTGCCAGCAGTTTGGGAGGTGTGATAAGGCCTGGGGCCAACGTCCTGACTTTC.

V gene TRBV10-3 combines with J gene TRBJ2-3, with TRBD2 identical over 7 bases. The trim removed 0 bases at V and 5 bases at J, leaving 11 bases unmatched. Germline V gene sequence: CDR1 ENHRY, CDR2 SYGVKD. This CDR3 region has 17 residues. CDR3 amino acids: CAISESIGKRGGDTQYF. The CDR3 bases are TGTGCCATCAGTGAGTCGATAGGAAAGCGGGGTGGAGATACGCAGTATTTT.

This chain joins TRBV10-3 and TRBJ1-5, with a tentative D call TRBD1 (5 bases). The CDR3 extends over 16 amino acids. Germline V gives CDR1 ENHRY, CDR2 SYGVKD. Trimming left V 2 bases short and J 4 bases short, with 15 bases between. The CDR3 region is CAISEPGRAGNQPQHF. The DNA for the CDR3 is TGTGCCATCAGTGAGCCGGGCAGGGCAGGGAATCAGCCCCAGCATTTT.

The chain combines TRBV12-3 or TRBV12-4 with TRBJ1-6; 7 bases agree with TRBD1. The CDR3 runs to 12 residues. Trimming took 3 bases from V and 13 from J; bases not matched to a gene: 3. CDR3 sequence reads: CASSFSTGPLHF. Written as DNA, the CDR3 is TGTGCCAGCAGTTTTTCGACAGGGCCCCTCCACTTT.